The clone carrying this TCR beta chain has only one observation. Original data processing: Counts of nucleated cells, estimated from reference gene primer amplification, were obtained. The table came from immunoSEQ multiplex PCR; TCRdb's copy has only in-frame clones and leaves some out. The V and J calls and clone size are taken from that table; D and trimming were inferred from the DNA. The sample gives under 300,000 clones, about nine tenths of which show up once; roughly 0.89% is in the top ten. While infection was still active, Seattle patients were enrolled and then followed longitudinally. The data were taken from a study of blood T cell repertoires in COVID-19. Study as a whole: Researchers got acute and convalescent COVID-19 samples from the United States, Italy and Spain. The analysed material was cDNA or gDNA that came from T cells, B-cell-depleted T cells, or PBMCs.

The CDR3 has 13 residues. The germline V gene encodes CDR1 LNHDA and CDR2 SQIVND (reference sequence). This chain joins TRBV19 and TRBJ1-1; D not certain. The clonotype originates from a man aged 30-40 years with COVID-19, enrolled during active disease. Sequencing used peripheral blood. The CDR3 region has the DNA TGTGCGTCCGTGGTCTACGGGAACACTGAAGCTTTCTTT. Translating gives CASVVYGNTEAFF.